The rows below give T cell receptor beta chains drawn from one sample of a study of blood T cell repertoires in COVID-19. The table came from immunoSEQ multiplex PCR; TCRdb's copy has only in-frame clones and leaves some out. Of 250,000 to 300,000 clones detected, less than 90% appear once; the ten largest clones hold about 4.5%. The material sequenced was peripheral blood. The receptor source for this set is a man in his fifties or sixties who had recovered from COVID-19. CDR3s include the opening cysteine and the closing phenylalanine or tryptophan.

V gene: TRBV28
J gene: TRBJ1-2
CDR3 protein: CASQPAGRPGYTF

V gene: TRBV5-1
J gene: TRBJ2-3
CDR3 protein: CASSSGLAGGQVSTDTQYF

V gene: TRBV20-1
J gene: TRBJ2-1
CDR3 protein: CSASAVTVEQFF

V gene: TRBV5-4
J gene: TRBJ2-7
CDR3 protein: CASSFFGGIGNEQYF

V gene: TRBV5-1
J gene: TRBJ2-7
CDR3 protein: CASSGGTSGSYEQYF

V gene: TRBV5-1
J gene: TRBJ2-1
CDR3 protein: CASSLGSGRAEEQFF

V gene: TRBV2
J gene: TRBJ2-2
CDR3 protein: CASSKNRANTGELFF

V gene: TRBV21-1
J gene: TRBJ1-2
CDR3 protein: CASSKVLVHYGYTF

V gene: TRBV6-5
J gene: TRBJ2-7
CDR3 protein: CASNNAGAQSYEQYF

V gene: TRBV18
J gene: TRBJ1-4
CDR3 protein: CASSHTGTNEKLFF

V gene: TRBV9
J gene: TRBJ2-1
CDR3 protein: CASTLLTGDEQFF

V gene: TRBV27
J gene: TRBJ2-3
CDR3 protein: CASSRWTGNGADTQYF

V gene: TRBV5-8
J gene: TRBJ2-5
CDR3 protein: CASSLDPGTKETQYF

V gene: TRBV28
J gene: TRBJ1-6
CDR3 protein: CASSLSGTDSPLHF

V gene: TRBV5-6
J gene: TRBJ2-7
CDR3 protein: CASSLVGTGAYEQYF

V gene: TRBV29-1
J gene: TRBJ1-1
CDR3 protein: CSVVQVPGTEAFF

V gene: TRBV5-1
J gene: TRBJ1-6
CDR3 protein: CASSRTGGDNSPLHF

V gene: TRBV19
J gene: TRBJ1-4
CDR3 protein: CASREGQKNEKLFF

V gene: TRBV5-5
J gene: .
CDR3 protein: CASSGPRSRYEQFF

V gene: TRBV5-1
J gene: TRBJ2-2
CDR3 protein: CASRWGSGSTGELFF

V gene: TRBV4-2
J gene: TRBJ2-6
CDR3 protein: CASSQTSGRAAGANVLTF

V gene: TRBV9
J gene: TRBJ2-7
CDR3 protein: CASSKTGFEQYF

V gene: TRBV6-5
J gene: TRBJ2-5
CDR3 protein: CAVRTSGETQYF

V gene: TRBV3-1/TRBV3-2
J gene: TRBJ1-1
CDR3 protein: CASSQGPGDSPEAFF

V gene: TRBV12-3/TRBV12-4
J gene: TRBJ2-7
CDR3 protein: CASAFRAYEQYF

V gene: TRBV9
J gene: TRBJ2-1
CDR3 protein: CASSVVISGGEQFF

V gene: TRBV19
J gene: TRBJ1-5
CDR3 protein: CASSARTGISNQPQHF

V gene: TRBV3-1/TRBV3-2
J gene: TRBJ2-7
CDR3 protein: CASSRNRGYEQYF